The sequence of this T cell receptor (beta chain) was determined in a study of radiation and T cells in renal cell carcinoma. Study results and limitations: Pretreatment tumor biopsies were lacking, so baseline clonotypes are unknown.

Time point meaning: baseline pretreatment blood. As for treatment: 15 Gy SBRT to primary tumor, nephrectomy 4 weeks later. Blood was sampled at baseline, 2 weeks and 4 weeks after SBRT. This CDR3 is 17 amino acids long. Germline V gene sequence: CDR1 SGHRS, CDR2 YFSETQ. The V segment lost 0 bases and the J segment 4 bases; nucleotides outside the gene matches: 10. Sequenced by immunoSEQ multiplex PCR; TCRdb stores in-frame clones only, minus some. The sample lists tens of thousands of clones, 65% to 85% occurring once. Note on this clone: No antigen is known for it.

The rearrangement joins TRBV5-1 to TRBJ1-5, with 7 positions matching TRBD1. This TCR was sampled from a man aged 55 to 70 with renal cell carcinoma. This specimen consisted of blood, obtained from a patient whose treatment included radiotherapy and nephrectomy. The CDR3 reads CASSLDPQGVPNQPQHF. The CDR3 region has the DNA TGCGCCAGCAGCTTGGATCCGCAGGGGGTTCCAAATCAGCCCCAGCATTTT.